This entry lists 20 T cell receptor beta chains sequenced from one sample in a study of blood T cells in healthy people across ages. The authors ran a second PCR of 7 to 11 cycles using a sample-barcoded 5' primer and a J-beta primer mix. TCRdb reprocessed the 5' RACE reads with MiXCR, giving one entry per CDR3 protein. There are 650,000 to 800,000 distinct CDR3 sequences in the sample; under 55% occur only once, and around 18% lies in the top ten. The sequenced material came from blood. All receptors derive from a man in his 60s in good health.

The DNA of the CDR3 is TGTGCCATCAGTGAGTCGGGTGGGCTAGCGGAAAAAGGCGATGAGCAGTACTTC. Protein product: CAISESGGLAEKGDEQYF. The V call is TRBV10-3, the J call TRBJ2-1, with 7 positions matching TRBD2. Matching the DNA end better, TRBJ2-7 makes the J call doubtful. This CDR3 comprises 18 residues. The V gene's germline CDR1 is ENHRY and CDR2 SYGVKD.

The rearrangement uses TRBV7-2 and TRBJ1-5; D remains unclear. The CDR3 is 13 amino acids. CDR1 and CDR2 from the germline V gene are SGHTA and FQGNSA. Deletions cut 5 bases from V and 4 bases from J, with 9 bases between. The CDR3 DNA reads as TGTGCCAGCAGCCCGATTTTGAATCAGCCCCAGCATTTT. It codes for CASSPILNQPQHF.

This clonotype was counted ten times or more. V and J are TRBV6-4 and TRBJ1-6, with 12 bases matching TRBD1. V trimming: 3 bases; J trimming: 6 bases; junction bases outside the gene matches: 0. This CDR3 spans 15 amino acids. The germline CDR1 and CDR2 sequences are MRHNA and SNTAGT. Written as DNA, the CDR3 is TGTGCCAGCAGTGAGGGACAGGGGGCTAATTCACCCCTCCACTTT. It is translated as CASSEGQGANSPLHF.

This clonotype came up many times. V is TRBV2 and J is TRBJ2-1; TRBD1 matches at 7 bases. J gave up 5 bases and V 2 bases, and 9 bases lay outside the gene matches. The CDR3 runs 16 residues. From germline, CDR1 is SNHLY and CDR2 FYNNEI. Here the CDR3 DNA reads TGTGCCAGCAGTGAACGTCCGGGACAGCCAAACAATGAGCAGTTCTTC. Protein: CASSERPGQPNNEQFF.

This clonotype was found once. The chain employs TRBV28 and TRBJ1-5, with D tentatively TRBD1 (6 bases). Per the germline V gene, CDR1 is MDHEN and CDR2 is SYDVKM. V gave up 2 bases and J gave up 6 bases, with 14 bases separating them. CDR3 size: 15 residues. The CDR3, as DNA: TGTGCCAGCAGTTTACGGGGGGGCGGCCGTCAGCCCCAGCATTTT. Amino acids: CASSLRGGGRQPQHF.

This clonotype was recorded a few times. This sequence joins TRBV7-2 and TRBJ1-1; the D gene is possibly TRBD1 (6 bases). Germline V gene data show CDR1 as SGHTA and CDR2 as FQGNSA. Trimming stripped 1 base from V and 1 base from J, with 13 bases between. The CDR3 has 16 residues. The CDR3, as DNA: TGTGCCAGCAGCTTAGTCTCTGGCAGGGGGAACACTGAAGCTTTCTTT. The encoded protein is CASSLVSGRGNTEAFF.

The chain has TRBV20-1 and TRBJ2-1; 8 bases line up with TRBD2. The CDR3 is 15 amino acids. With 4 bases clipped from V and 9 bases from J, the junction kept 14 bases outside the gene matches. CDR1 and CDR2 from the germline V gene are DFQATT and SNEGSKA (reference sequence). As DNA, the CDR3 is TGCAGTGCTAAGGCCGGGGGGGCCGGTGTCGGTGAGCAGTTCTTC. This translates into CSAKAGGAGVGEQFF.

With regard to this clonotype: The junction does not match germline at one end; this may be a read error. CDR3 loop: CVSSPSGTGFYEQYF. CDR3 coding DNA: TGCGTCAGCAGTCCAAGTGGGACGGGGTTCTACGAGCAGTACTTC. The chain is built from TRBV4-3 and TRBJ2-7; perhaps D is TRBD1 or TRBD2 (5 bases each). CDR3 length equals 15 residues. Germline assignment: CDR1 LGHNA and CDR2 YSLEER.

This rearrangement joins TRBV12-3 or TRBV12-4 to TRBJ2-4; the D gene is possibly TRBD1 (5 bases). The J call may be in error: the DNA end matches TRBJ2-5 better. The CDR3 loop spans 16 amino acids. The chain's CDR3 is CASSFRLGQPQETQYF. CDR3 sequence (DNA): TGTGCCAGCAGTTTTAGATTGGGGCAGCCACAAGAGACCCAGTACTTC.

The chain links TRBV4-1 to TRBJ1-4; D is undetermined. The CDR3 runs to 14 residues. The germline CDR1 and CDR2 sequences are MGHRA and YSYEKL. V was shortened by 4 bases and J by 6 bases, with 12 bases between the two germline ends. The CDR3 region is CASSLRTDHEKLFF. The CDR3, as DNA: TGCGCCAGCAGCCTCAGGACGGACCATGAAAAACTGTTTTTT.

The rearrangement joins TRBV20-1 to TRBJ2-7; D is ambiguous. CDR1 DFQATT and CDR2 SNEGSKA come from the germline V gene (reference sequence). With 1 base removed from V and 3 bases from J, the gap between germline ends came to 10 bases. The CDR3 covers 13 residues. The CDR3 loop reads CSARAGPDYEQYF. For the CDR3, the DNA is TGCAGTGCTAGAGCCGGGCCAGACTACGAGCAGTACTTC.

This clonotype was picked up a small number of times. This chain joins TRBV11-1 and TRBJ1-1; D is possibly TRBD1 (5 bases). Trimming removed 6 bases at V and 9 bases at J, with 14 bases between. Germline V lookup: CDR1 SGHAT, CDR2 FQDESV (reference sequence). CDR3 length equals 12 residues. In DNA, the CDR3 is TGTGCCAGCAGGAAGATGAGGGACCAAGCTTTCTTT. This sequence encodes CASRKMRDQAFF.

The genes are TRBV11-2 and TRBJ2-3; D not certain. CDR3 length: 13 residues. The V end was cut by 5 bases, the J end by 4 bases, with 10 bases between. Germline CDR1 is SGHAT and CDR2 is FQNNGV. This chain's CDR3 is CASSRLVPDTQYF. The CDR3 bases are TGTGCCAGCAGCCGCTTAGTCCCAGATACGCAGTATTTT. Filled out from reference TRBV11-2 and TRBJ2-3, the complete variable domain reads EAGVAQSPRYKIIEKRQSVAFWCNPISGHATLYWYQQILGQGPKLLIQFQNNGVVDDSQLPKDRFSAERLKGVDSTLKIQPAKLEDSAVYLCASSRLVPDTQYFGPGTRLTVL.

V and J are TRBV7-9 and TRBJ1-1, with 9 bases fitting TRBD1. The CDR3 covers 17 residues. Germline CDR1 reads SEHNR; CDR2 reads FQNEAQ (reference sequence). The J segment lost 0 bases and the V segment lost 5 bases, leaving 10 bases of the junction unmatched. The CDR3 protein is CASSPRPGTGLNTEAFF. For the CDR3, the DNA is TGTGCCAGCAGCCCTCGTCCCGGGACAGGGTTGAACACTGAAGCTTTCTTT.

This chain joins TRBV20-1 and TRBJ1-6, with D possibly matching TRBD1 (5 bases). Germline CDR1 is DFQATT and CDR2 is SNEGSKA (reference sequence). This CDR3 contains 14 residues. V lost 6 bases to trimming and J lost 5 bases, with 14 bases between them. CDR3 region: CSARGLSDNSPLHF. In DNA form, the CDR3 reads TGCAGTGCGAGGGGACTCAGCGATAATTCACCCCTCCACTTT.

This clonotype came up many times. V gene TRBV10-3 combines with J gene TRBJ2-7; TRBD1 matches at 7 bases. Germline assignment: CDR1 ENHRY and CDR2 SYGVKD. The CDR3 has 14 residues. V lost 10 bases to trimming and J lost 1 base; unmatched junction nucleotides: 10. The CDR3 loop is CATTGQARSYEQYF. The CDR3 DNA reads TGTGCCACTACTGGACAGGCCAGATCCTACGAGCAGTACTTC.

The genes are TRBV7-2 and TRBJ2-7, with D perhaps TRBD1 or TRBD2 (5 bases each). The CDR3 sequence is 14 residues long. The V gene lost 4 bases and the J gene lost 6 bases, with 16 bases spanning the gap. Germline V gene data show CDR1 as SGHTA and CDR2 as FQGNSA. CDR3 sequence reads: CASSSMTMRGEQYF. CDR3 in DNA: TGTGCCAGCAGCTCGATGACAATGAGGGGCGAGCAGTACTTC.

This clonotype was counted a few times. CDR3 DNA sequence: TGCGCCAGCAGCCCCCGGGACAGGGGGGACTACGAGCAGTACTTC. Protein product: CASSPRDRGDYEQYF. The V and J genes are TRBV5-1 and TRBJ2-5; 11 bases align to TRBD1. The last part of the DNA fits TRBJ2-7 better; the J call may be wrong. CDR3 size: 15 residues. Germline lookup yields CDR1 SGHRS and CDR2 YFSETQ.

The chain links TRBV18 to TRBJ2-3; D not certain. The CDR3 runs to 16 residues. Germline-derived CDR1 and CDR2 are KGHSH and LQKENI. Trimming removed 0 bases from V and 1 base from J, with 11 bases in between. For the CDR3, the DNA is TGTGCCAGCTCACCACCTAATTCTGTGGGCACAGATACGCAGTATTTT. Translation: CASSPPNSVGTDTQYF.

This chain connects TRBV9 to TRBJ2-5; no clear D. Trimming left V 0 bases short and J 5 bases short, with 11 bases between. Germline loops: CDR1 SGDLS, CDR2 YYNGEE. The CDR3 loop spans 14 amino acids. The CDR3 spells CASSVAPKAETQYF. The CDR3 DNA sequence: TGTGCCAGCAGCGTAGCACCCAAAGCGGAGACCCAGTACTTC. The variable domain in full, completed from reference TRBV9 and TRBJ2-5, reads DSGVTQTPKHLITATGQRVTLRCSPRSGDLSVYWYQQSLDQGLQFLIQYYNGEERAKGNILERFSAQQFPDLHSELNLSSLELGDSALYFCASSVAPKAETQYFGPGTRLLVL.